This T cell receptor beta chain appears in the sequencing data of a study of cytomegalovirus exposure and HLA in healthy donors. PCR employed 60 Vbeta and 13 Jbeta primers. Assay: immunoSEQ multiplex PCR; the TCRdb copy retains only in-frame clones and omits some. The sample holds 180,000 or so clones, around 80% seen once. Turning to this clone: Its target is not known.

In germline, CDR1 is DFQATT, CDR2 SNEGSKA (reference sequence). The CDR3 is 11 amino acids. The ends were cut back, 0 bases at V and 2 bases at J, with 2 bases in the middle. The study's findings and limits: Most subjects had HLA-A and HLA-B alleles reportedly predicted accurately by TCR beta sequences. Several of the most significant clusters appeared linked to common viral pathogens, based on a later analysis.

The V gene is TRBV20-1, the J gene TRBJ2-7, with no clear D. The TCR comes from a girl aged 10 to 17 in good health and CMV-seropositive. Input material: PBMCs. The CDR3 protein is CSARDTYEQYF. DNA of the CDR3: TGCAGTGCTAGAGACACCTACGAGCAGTACTTC.